This T cell receptor beta chain was recorded in a study of T cells in localized non-small cell lung cancer. Notes on the study in general: Patients showing higher blood T cell density tended to see longer overall survival. The study detected a median about 50 of the top 100 tumor clones in adjacent lung.

TCRdb keeps only in-frame clones here, not all; method: immunoSEQ multiplex PCR. The table shows 1,100 or so clones, with approximately 20% occurring only once. V dropped 0 bases and J dropped 4 bases, with 16 bases sitting between them. Germline CDR1 reads KGHSH; CDR2 reads LQKENI. The CDR3 runs 16 residues. This clone appeared once. Its antigen is as yet unknown. According to the study, adjacent lung free of atypia was obtained at least 2 cm from the tumor margin. The sequencing here drew on normal lung tissue next to the tumor, taken before any cancer treatment. V usage is TRBV18 and J usage is TRBJ2-7; D may be TRBD2 (6 bases). The clonotype was recovered from a male donor at least 60 years old with stage I lung adenocarcinoma. This chain's CDR3 is CASSPPSRLGLYEQYF. The CDR3 nucleotides are TGTGCCAGCTCACCACCGTCGCGACTGGGACTTTACGAGCAGTACTTC. Drawing the rest from reference TRBV18 and TRBJ2-7, the complete variable domain is NAGVMQNPRHLVRRRGQEARLRCSPMKGHSHVYWYRQLPEEGLKFMVYLQKENIIDESGMPKERFSAEFPKEGPSILRIQQVVRGDSAAYFCASSPPSRLGLYEQYFGPGTRLTVT.